This T cell receptor (beta chain) was sequenced for a study of spatial heterogeneity in lung cancer. Background on the study: Each unique TCR and UMI combination was seen more than ten times on average in raw reads.

The CDR3 runs 14 residues. The V end was cut by 3 bases, the J end by 1 base, with 9 bases between. The germline gives CDR1 SEHNR, CDR2 FQNEAQ (reference sequence). From the 5' RACE reads, TCRdb called clonotypes with MiXCR, one entry per CDR3 protein. The sample lists roughly 40,000 distinct CDR3 sequences, 6.5% to 7% occurring once. Time point defined: sample taken at primary tumor resection. This clonotype was observed many times. Sequenced material: PBMCs, taken at surgery. The sequence came from a female donor with early-stage non-small cell lung cancer. This chain connects TRBV7-9 to TRBJ1-1, with D tentatively TRBD1 (6 bases). The CDR3 spells CASSLMTGNTEAFF. The CDR3 coding sequence is TGTGCCAGCAGCTTGATGACAGGGAACACTGAAGCTTTCTTT.